The 9 T cell receptor beta chains in this list originate from one sample, sequenced in a study of cytomegalovirus exposure and HLA in healthy donors. The PCR contained 60 Vbeta and 13 Jbeta primers. TCRdb's table, derived via immunoSEQ multiplex PCR, lists solely in-frame clones and lacks some. The sample records roughly 140,000 clones, 70% being singletons. Sequencing used PBMCs. The source of these receptors is a woman in her thirties in good health and CMV-seronegative.

J is TRBJ2-4 and V is TRBV19; 7 positions match TRBD1. V shed 7 bases and J 6 bases; nucleotides not matched to a gene: 6. The CDR3 spans 13 residues. Germline loops: CDR1 LNHDA, CDR2 SQIVND (reference sequence). The chain's CDR3 is CASTYDRANIQYF. CDR3 nucleotides: TGTGCCAGTACTTATGACAGGGCAAACATTCAGTACTTC.

This rearrangement joins TRBV14 to TRBJ2-7; D gene uncertain. Trimming stripped 0 bases from V and 6 bases from J, with 6 bases between. Germline V lookup: CDR1 SGHDN, CDR2 FVKESK. The CDR3 extends over 12 amino acids. CDR3 sequence: CASSQDRFEQYF. The CDR3, as DNA: TGTGCCAGCAGCCAAGACAGGTTCGAGCAGTACTTC.

A few counts support this clone. The J gene is TRBJ2-1, the V gene TRBV29-1, with D possibly being TRBD2 (6 bases). V was shortened by 4 bases and J by 8 bases, with 6 bases between the two germline ends. This CDR3 is 10 amino acids long. Germline V gives CDR1 SQVTM, CDR2 ANQGSEA. CDR3: CSVGDYEQFF. CDR3 nucleotides: TGCAGCGTTGGGGACTATGAGCAGTTCTTC.

The V gene is TRBV5-4, the J gene TRBJ2-1, with TRBD1 matching 8 bases. Unmatched junction bases numbered 5, after V lost 1 base and J lost 5 bases. The germline V gene encodes CDR1 SGHNT and CDR2 YYREEE (reference sequence). CDR3 size: 15 residues. CDR3 residues: CASSLMGQVNNEQFF. For the CDR3, the DNA is TGTGCCAGCAGCTTGATGGGACAGGTAAACAATGAGCAGTTCTTC.

This chain uses TRBV6-1 with TRBJ1-1, with TRBD1 matching 8 bases. Germline values: CDR1 MNHNS, CDR2 SASEGT. V dropped 5 bases and J dropped 10; count of bases not matched to a gene: 9. There are 13 residues in the CDR3. The CDR3 coding sequence is TGTGCCAGCAGTTCCCGGACAGGGCTGCTAGCTTTCTTT. Residues: CASSSRTGLLAFF.

Here the CDR3 reads CASSNLAGGGNEQFF. The CDR3 bases are TGTGCCAGCAGTAACCTAGCGGGAGGGGGCAATGAGCAGTTCTTC. The rearrangement joins TRBV6-5 to TRBJ2-1; 12 bases are a match to TRBD2. V was pared by 5 bases and J by 6 bases, with 5 bases of the junction left unmatched. This CDR3 has 15 amino acids. Germline V gene sequence: CDR1 MNHEY, CDR2 SVGAGI.

V usage is TRBV9 and J usage is TRBJ2-2; the match to TRBD1 covers 9 bases. The germline V gene encodes CDR1 SGDLS and CDR2 YYNGEE. CDR3 length equals 14 residues. After removal of 3 bases from V and 6 bases from J, the junction contained 3 bases not matched to a gene. The CDR3, as DNA: TGTGCCAGCAGCGCCCGGACAGGGGCCGGGGAGCTGTTTTTT. It codes for CASSARTGAGELFF.

The J gene is TRBJ1-4, the V gene TRBV2, with 7 bases fitting TRBD1. Per germline, CDR1 SNHLY and CDR2 FYNNEI. The CDR3 sequence is 15 residues long. J gave up 6 bases and V 6 bases, and 10 bases lay outside the gene matches. CDR3 coding DNA: TGTGCCAGCAGCGGGGCAGGGGGAGTGGATGAAAAACTGTTTTTT. This sequence encodes CASSGAGGVDEKLFF. Variable domain in full (rest from reference TRBV2 and TRBJ1-4): EPEVTQTPSHQVTQMGQEVILRCVPISNHLYFYWYRQILGQKVEFLVSFYNNEISEKSEIFDDQFSVERPDGSNFTLKIRSTKLEDSAMYFCASSGAGGVDEKLFFGSGTQLSVL.

The rearrangement links TRBV5-1 to TRBJ2-5; 9 nucleotides align to TRBD1. Germline V lookup: CDR1 SGHRS, CDR2 YFSETQ. Unmatched junction bases numbered 5, after V lost 0 bases and J lost 5 bases. This CDR3 has 15 amino acids. For the CDR3, the DNA is TGCGCCAGCAGCTTGGCCGGGACAGGGATGGAGACCCAGTACTTC. Translation: CASSLAGTGMETQYF.